Presented here are 27 T cell receptor beta chains from one specimen sequenced in a study of OX40 agonist ivuxolimab in advanced cancers. Sequenced by immunoSEQ multiplex PCR; TCRdb stores in-frame clones only, minus some. This table has approximately 100,000 clones, 70% to 90% appearing once. Sample: CD4+ or CD8+ T cells sorted from blood, taken in a trial of the OX40 agonist ivuxolimab. These receptors came from an adult with an advanced solid tumor such as melanoma, head and neck, liver or kidney cancer.

Judged by abundance, this clone is medium-sized. V is TRBV15 and J is TRBJ1-1; possible D gene TRBD1, 6 bases. The CDR3 is 11 residues long. V was clipped by 11 bases and J by 2 bases, with 9 bases between them. Germline CDR1 LNHNV, CDR2 YYDKDF (reference sequence). CDR3 nucleotide sequence: TGTGCCGTACAGGGAAACACTGAAGCTTTCTTT. It specifies CAVQGNTEAFF.

J is TRBJ1-2 and V is TRBV6-9; D gene uncertain. Trimming cost V 4 bases and J 0 bases, with 12 bases left between them. Germline V CDR1 and CDR2: MNHGY, SVAAGI. The CDR3 has 15 residues. The CDR3 DNA is TGTGCCAGCAGTTTCGCCACGTACGCTAACTATGGCTACACCTTC. As protein: CASSFATYANYGYTF.

The chain joins TRBV7-9 to TRBJ1-3; D remains unclear. The length of the CDR3 is 14 residues. Germline CDR1 is SEHNR and CDR2 is FQNEAQ (reference sequence). Trimming pared 4 bases from V and 3 bases from J, leaving 10 bases between. Here the CDR3 DNA reads TGTGCCAGCAGCTCCACAGAGGTTGGAAACACCATATATTTT. Residues: CASSSTEVGNTIYF.

The chain is built from TRBV5-4 and TRBJ2-1; D unresolved. The CDR3 is 15 residues long. CDR1 is SGHNT and CDR2 is YYREEE in the germline V gene (reference sequence). Trimming left V 3 bases short and J 5 bases short, with 15 bases between. In DNA, the CDR3 is TGTGCCAGCAGCTCCCCCCGGACGGAAGACAATGAGCAGTTCTTC. This codes for CASSSPRTEDNEQFF.

The V and J genes are TRBV2 and TRBJ2-7; D possibly corresponds to TRBD1 (6 bases). This CDR3 region has 14 residues. V was clipped by 10 bases and J by 6 bases, with 22 bases between them. Germline V CDR1 and CDR2: SNHLY, FYNNEI. CDR3 nucleotide sequence: TGTGCCACCAACAGGGCGGAAGCTTCTAGCGAGCAGTACTTC. Translation gives CATNRAEASSEQYF.

The chain carries TRBV21-1 and TRBJ1-2; the D call of TRBD1 is as the table states it, not checked on the DNA. TRBV21-1 is tagged as a pseudogene. There are 18 residues in the CDR3. The CDR3 is CASSMFRDKGEPNYGYTF. The DNA of the CDR3 is TGTGCCAGCAGCATGTTCCGGGACAAGGGGGAACCTAACTATGGCTACACCTTC.

In its sample, this clone was seen a few times. The chain recombines TRBV11-2 with TRBJ2-1, with a possible D match to TRBD2 (5 bases). Trimming cost V 1 base and J 4 bases, with 14 bases left between them. The CDR3 loop spans 16 amino acids. Per germline, CDR1 SGHAT and CDR2 FQNNGV. The DNA for the CDR3 is TGTGCCAGCAGCTTAGTTTTAATCACGGGATACAATGAGCAGTTCTTC. This codes for CASSLVLITGYNEQFF. Full variable domain (remainder filled in from reference TRBV11-2 and TRBJ2-1): EAGVAQSPRYKIIEKRQSVAFWCNPISGHATLYWYQQILGQGPKLLIQFQNNGVVDDSQLPKDRFSAERLKGVDSTLKIQPAKLEDSAVYLCASSLVLITGYNEQFFGPGTRLTVL.

For the CDR3, the DNA is TGTGCCAGCAGCTTGCAGCTTTATGAGCAGTTCTTC. Translated: CASSLQLYEQFF. The rearrangement links TRBV5-6 to TRBJ2-1; no clear D gene. Trimming removed 1 base from V and 8 bases from J, with 7 bases in between. The CDR3 has 12 amino acids. Per the germline V gene, CDR1 is SGHDT and CDR2 is YYEEEE.

The V gene is TRBV15, the J gene TRBJ1-4; D unclear. This CDR3 spans 15 amino acids. From germline, CDR1 is LNHNV and CDR2 YYDKDF (reference sequence). Trimming cost V 5 bases and J 6 bases, with 16 bases left between them. CDR3 sequence reads: CATSVRLGEDEKLFF. DNA of the CDR3: TGTGCCACCAGCGTTAGACTAGGCGAGGATGAAAAACTGTTTTTT. Drawing the rest from reference TRBV15 and TRBJ1-4, the complete variable domain is DAMVIQNPRYQVTQFGKPVTLSCSQTLNHNVMYWYQQKSSQAPKLLFHYYDKDFNNEADTPDNFQSRRPNTSFCFLDIRSPGLGDTAMYLCATSVRLGEDEKLFFGSGTQLSVL.

The chain combines TRBV14 with TRBJ2-7, with D possibly being TRBD1 or TRBD2 (5 bases each). Germline V lookup: CDR1 SGHDN, CDR2 FVKESK. This CDR3 has 14 amino acids. With 0 bases removed from V and 7 bases from J, the gap between germline ends came to 13 bases. This CDR3 is CASSQDPLGGEQYF. Here the CDR3 DNA reads TGTGCCAGCAGCCAAGACCCACTTGGGGGAGAGCAGTACTTC.

The chain links TRBV6-5 to TRBJ2-2; weak D call: TRBD1 (6 bases). The CDR3 loop spans 15 amino acids. Trimming took 6 bases from V and 0 from J, leaving 11 bases between them. Looked up from germline, CDR1 is MNHEY and CDR2 is SVGAGI. CDR3 sequence (DNA): TGTGCCAGCAGCAAAGCAGGGGCGAACACCGGGGAGCTGTTTTTT. Residues: CASSKAGANTGELFF.

The V and J genes are TRBV18 and TRBJ2-2, with D hard to call. This CDR3 contains 15 residues. The germline V gene encodes CDR1 KGHSH and CDR2 LQKENI. Trimming stripped 0 bases from V and 4 bases from J, with 9 bases between. CDR3 protein: CASSPPGKTTGELFF. The CDR3 DNA follows: TGTGCCAGCTCACCACCAGGGAAAACCACCGGGGAGCTGTTTTTT.

The chain carries TRBV7-3 and TRBJ2-3; 9 bases line up with TRBD2. The CDR3 is made up of 16 amino acids. Per the germline V gene, CDR1 is SGHTA and CDR2 is FQGTGA. Trimming removed 1 base from V and 11 bases from J; junction bases left unmatched: 13. The CDR3 DNA follows: TGTGCCAGCAGCTTAAATGCGGGAGGGCCCTTGGACGAGCAGTATTTT. This sequence encodes CASSLNAGGPLDEQYF.

J is TRBJ1-2 and V is TRBV4-3; 9 positions match TRBD1. The V segment lost 0 bases and the J segment 7 bases; nucleotides outside the gene matches: 6. The CDR3 sequence is 15 residues long. In germline, CDR1 is LGHNA, CDR2 YSLEER. The CDR3 nucleotides are TGCGCCAGCAGCCAAGATAGGGGACAGGGTACTGGCTACACCTTC. Encoded protein: CASSQDRGQGTGYTF.

This sequence joins TRBV4-3 and TRBJ2-3; D is ambiguous. Deletions cut 6 bases from V and 3 bases from J, with 16 bases between. There are 15 residues in the CDR3. Germline assignment: CDR1 LGHNA and CDR2 YSLEER. CDR3 amino acids: CASRMSAKGTDTQYF. CDR3 in DNA: TGCGCCAGCAGGATGTCTGCGAAAGGGACAGATACGCAGTATTTT.

This clone has only one observation. For the CDR3, the DNA is TGTGCCAGCAGGCGGGAGGCCCACATCCCCGAGCAGTACTTC. Translation: CASRREAHIPEQYF. The genes are TRBV2 and TRBJ2-7, with TRBD2 matching 8 bases. The length of the CDR3 is 14 residues. The V and J ends lost 6 bases and 6 bases, in that order; junction bases with no gene match: 10. Germline assignment: CDR1 SNHLY and CDR2 FYNNEI.

V and J are TRBV28 and TRBJ1-2; D may be TRBD1 (6 bases). The germline CDR1 and CDR2 sequences are MDHEN and SYDVKM. The CDR3 length is 14 residues. Trimming took off 6 bases at V and 8 bases at J, with 19 bases between the two ends. The CDR3 sequence: CASSQTEDSSGYTF. Here the CDR3 DNA reads TGTGCCAGCAGCCAAACCGAGGACAGTTCCGGCTACACCTTC.

The chain joins TRBV28 to TRBJ2-7; no firm D call. Trimming took 4 bases from V and 1 from J, leaving 8 bases between them. The length of the CDR3 is 13 residues. Germline CDR1 is MDHEN and CDR2 is SYDVKM. CDR3 protein: CASSSPLSYEQYF. CDR3 sequence (DNA): TGTGCCAGCAGTTCACCCCTTTCCTACGAGCAGTACTTC.

J is TRBJ2-7 and V is TRBV7-8; D is perhaps TRBD1 (5 bases). Germline V lookup: CDR1 SGHVS, CDR2 FQNEAQ. Trimming shortened V by 4 bases and J by 1 base, and 14 bases separated the two germline ends. This CDR3 comprises 15 residues. CDR3 sequence: CASSSQRTYSYEQYF. CDR3 in DNA: TGTGCCAGCAGCTCACAAAGGACATATTCCTACGAGCAGTACTTC.

The gene calls are TRBV5-6 and TRBJ2-7; D uncertain. Trimming stripped 0 bases from V and 3 bases from J, with 7 bases between. The CDR3 extends over 13 amino acids. CDR1 SGHDT and CDR2 YYEEEE come from the germline V gene. CDR3: CASSLDTGYEQYF. For the CDR3, the DNA is TGTGCCAGCAGCTTGGATACCGGCTACGAGCAGTACTTC.

The rearrangement links TRBV7-2 to TRBJ2-3; 8 positions match TRBD2. Germline CDR1 and CDR2: SGHTA and FQGNSA. Trimming at V came to 5 bases and at J to 4 bases, leaving 11 bases not matched to a gene. CDR3 size: 16 residues. CDR3 loop: CASSRRRGLESDTQYF. CDR3 DNA: TGTGCCAGCAGCAGACGGCGGGGACTAGAGTCAGATACGCAGTATTTT. The full variable domain, its missing parts supplied by reference TRBV7-2 and TRBJ2-3, is GAGVSQSPSNKVTEKGKDVELRCDPISGHTALYWYRQSLGQGLEFLIYFQGNSAPDKSGLPSDRFSAERTGGSVSTLTIQRTQQEDSAVYLCASSRRRGLESDTQYFGPGTRLTVL.

The gene calls are TRBV28 and TRBJ2-1; 8 nucleotides agree with TRBD2. Looked up from germline, CDR1 is MDHEN and CDR2 is SYDVKM. V shed 6 bases, J shed 7 bases, and the junction held 11 bases outside the gene matches. This CDR3 has 15 residues. CDR3 sequence: CASSVAGIPRNEQFF. The CDR3 DNA follows: TGTGCCAGCAGCGTAGCGGGAATACCGCGTAATGAGCAGTTCTTC.

The chain recombines TRBV28 with TRBJ2-2; no clear D. Deletions cut 6 bases from V and 0 bases from J, with 5 bases between. This CDR3 contains 13 residues. Germline V gene data show CDR1 as MDHEN and CDR2 as SYDVKM. CDR3 region: CASSQPNTGELFF. For the CDR3, the DNA is TGTGCCAGCAGCCAGCCGAACACCGGGGAGCTGTTTTTT. Using reference TRBV28 and TRBJ2-2 for the parts outside the CDR3, the full variable domain is DVKVTQSSRYLVKRTGEKVFLECVQDMDHENMFWYRQDPGLGLRLIYFSYDVKMKEKGDIPEGYSVSREKKERFSLILESASTNQTSMYLCASSQPNTGELFFGEGSRLTVL.

The DNA for the CDR3 is TGTGCCAGCAGCTCCCTCGGGCCGGGGTCCTACGAGCAGTACTTC. Protein: CASSSLGPGSYEQYF. The rearrangement uses TRBV7-2 and TRBJ2-7; D possibly corresponds to TRBD2 (5 bases). The V gene's germline CDR1 is SGHTA and CDR2 FQGNSA. Trimming took off 4 bases at V and 1 base at J, with 14 bases between the two ends. This CDR3 contains 15 residues. The full variable domain, in which reference TRBV7-2 and TRBJ2-7 provide the parts outside the CDR3, is GAGVSQSPSNKVTEKGKDVELRCDPISGHTALYWYRQSLGQGLEFLIYFQGNSAPDKSGLPSDRFSAERTGGSVSTLTIQRTQQEDSAVYLCASSSLGPGSYEQYFGPGTRLTVT.

The CDR3 loop is CASSLEGQGFDEQYF. The CDR3 bases are TGTGCCAGCAGCTTGGAGGGACAGGGTTTCGACGAGCAGTACTTC. This rearrangement joins TRBV5-4 to TRBJ2-5; 9 bases are a match to TRBD1. The end of the DNA aligns better with TRBJ2-7, so the J call may be wrong. This CDR3 has 15 amino acids. CDR1 is SGHNT and CDR2 is YYREEE in the germline V gene (reference sequence).

This chain links TRBV6-6 with TRBJ2-7; TRBD1 matches 7 bases. Trimming at V came to 2 bases and at J to 3 bases, leaving 4 bases not matched to a gene. The CDR3 runs to 14 residues. Per germline, CDR1 MNHNY and CDR2 SVGAGI (reference sequence). In nucleotides, the CDR3 is TGTGCCAGCAGTTACCAACGGGACAGCTACGAGCAGTACTTC. This translates into CASSYQRDSYEQYF.

The chain carries TRBV9 and TRBJ2-1; 11 nucleotides line up with TRBD2. Per germline, CDR1 SGDLS and CDR2 YYNGEE. The V segment lost 0 bases and the J segment 6 bases; nucleotides outside the gene matches: 8. The CDR3 has 17 amino acids. This chain's CDR3 is CASSVGLAGGLSNEQFF. CDR3 nucleotide sequence: TGTGCCAGCAGCGTAGGTTTAGCGGGAGGGCTCAGCAATGAGCAGTTCTTC. Complete variable domain (other parts from reference TRBV9 and TRBJ2-1): DSGVTQTPKHLITATGQRVTLRCSPRSGDLSVYWYQQSLDQGLQFLIQYYNGEERAKGNILERFSAQQFPDLHSELNLSSLELGDSALYFCASSVGLAGGLSNEQFFGPGTRLTVL.